What follows are 13 T cell receptor beta chains derived from one specimen sequenced in a study of blood T cells in healthy people across ages. A second PCR, run for roughly 7 to 11 cycles, used a sample-barcoded 5' primer plus a J-beta primer mix. MiXCR, applied by TCRdb to the 5' RACE reads, yields one record per CDR3 protein. The top ten clones hold more than 8.5% of a sample with approximately 960,000 distinct CDR3 sequences, roughly 29% of them seen once. These records were also assigned to another study, of T cells of mothers and their children.

Input material: blood. Receptors originate from a woman in her thirties or forties in good health.

This chain connects TRBV7-2 to TRBJ2-4; TRBD1 aligns across 8 bases. Trimming cost V 9 bases and J 0 bases; bases outside gene matches: 4. Per the germline V gene, CDR1 is SGHTA and CDR2 is FQGNSA. The CDR3 is made up of 14 amino acids. CDR3 in DNA: TGTGCCAGTCAGGGGGCCCTAGCCAAAAACATTCAGTACTTC. Its protein is CASQGALAKNIQYF.

This clonotype was seen ten or more times. The gene calls are TRBV20-1 and TRBJ2-7; the D gene is possibly TRBD1 (6 bases). Trimming pared 3 bases from V and 0 bases from J, leaving 9 bases between. CDR1 and CDR2 (germline): DFQATT, SNEGSKA (reference sequence). The CDR3 has 13 amino acids. Written as DNA, the CDR3 is TGCAGTGCTAGTCGGGACATCTCCTACGAGCAGTACTTC. It is translated as CSASRDISYEQYF.

The rearrangement links TRBV20-1 to TRBJ2-1; TRBD2 is a possible D gene (6 bases). Trimming removed 1 base at V and 5 bases at J, with 18 bases between. Germline V gene lookup returns CDR1 DFQATT and CDR2 SNEGSKA (reference sequence). This CDR3 is 16 amino acids long. CDR3 amino acids: CSARVSGRGINNEQFF. DNA of the CDR3: TGCAGTGCTAGAGTATCGGGGCGGGGAATAAACAATGAGCAGTTCTTC.

This clonotype has ten or more counts. The gene calls are TRBV11-2 and TRBJ2-5, with D possibly matching TRBD1 (6 bases). CDR1 SGHAT and CDR2 FQNNGV come from the germline V gene. The CDR3 is 14 amino acids. V lost 4 bases and J 2 bases, leaving 11 bases between the germline ends. Here the CDR3 DNA reads TGTGCCAGCAGCTCCCAGACAGGACAAGAGACCCAGTACTTC. Its translation: CASSSQTGQETQYF. The variable domain in full, completed from reference TRBV11-2 and TRBJ2-5, reads EAGVAQSPRYKIIEKRQSVAFWCNPISGHATLYWYQQILGQGPKLLIQFQNNGVVDDSQLPKDRFSAERLKGVDSTLKIQPAKLEDSAVYLCASSSQTGQETQYFGPGTRLLVL.

The chain employs TRBV6-1 and TRBJ1-4; D is possibly TRBD1 (6 bases). V dropped 6 bases and J dropped 7 bases, with 12 bases sitting between them. Germline assignment: CDR1 MNHNS and CDR2 SASEGT. This CDR3 is built from 13 residues. The CDR3 here is CASRTGTGEKLFF. The CDR3 region has the DNA TGTGCCAGCAGAACAGGGACCGGTGAAAAACTGTTTTTT.

This clonotype was seen more than once but under ten times. The genes are TRBV12-3 or TRBV12-4 and TRBJ1-1; D is uncertain. CDR3 length: 13 residues. Trimming stripped 8 bases from V and 7 bases from J, with 17 bases between. In nucleotides, the CDR3 is TGTGCCAGCCAGCTGGACCCCGGAGATGAAGCTTTCTTT. Translated: CASQLDPGDEAFF.

This clonotype was seen only a few times. The chain is built from TRBV20-1 and TRBJ2-1; 16 bases agree with TRBD2. The V gene end was trimmed by 4 bases and the J gene end by 6 bases; junction bases not matched to a gene: 18. The CDR3 runs 20 residues. Germline CDR1 reads DFQATT; CDR2 reads SNEGSKA (reference sequence). This CDR3 reads CSATTDMGLAGGPPSNEQFF. In DNA, the CDR3 is TGCAGTGCTACGACGGACATGGGACTAGCGGGGGGGCCACCCTCCAATGAGCAGTTCTTC.

This chain links TRBV7-2 with TRBJ1-1, with D possibly being TRBD1 (6 bases). CDR1 and CDR2 (germline): SGHTA, FQGNSA. The V gene lost 6 bases and the J gene lost 1 base, with 15 bases spanning the gap. The CDR3 is 15 amino acids. CDR3 loop: CASSPQGWRNTEAFF. CDR3 in DNA: TGTGCCAGCAGTCCACAGGGTTGGAGGAACACTGAAGCTTTCTTT.

This clonotype was picked up many times. This chain connects TRBV7-6 to TRBJ2-7; 7 bases match TRBD2. With V trimmed by 5 bases and J by 2 bases, 12 bases remained unmatched. The CDR3 has 16 residues. Germline CDR1 reads SGHVS; CDR2 reads FNYEAQ. The CDR3: CASSPRSGTTTYEQYF. CDR3 nucleotides: TGTGCCAGCAGCCCCCGTTCCGGGACTACCACCTACGAGCAGTACTTC.

The gene calls are TRBV11-1 and TRBJ1-1, with a possible D match to TRBD1 (5 bases). This CDR3 comprises 14 residues. Trimming shortened V by 6 bases and J by 1 base, and 12 bases separated the two germline ends. Germline CDR1 SGHAT, CDR2 FQDESV (reference sequence). The CDR3: CASSTRAKNTEAFF. The CDR3 nucleotides read TGTGCCAGCAGTACCAGGGCGAAGAACACTGAAGCTTTCTTT.

This clonotype came up a few times. The chain links TRBV6-1 to TRBJ2-1; 10 nucleotides align to TRBD2. The CDR3 runs to 16 residues. Trimming removed 3 bases from V and 15 bases from J; junction bases left unmatched: 17. CDR1 and CDR2 (germline): MNHNS, SASEGT. The CDR3 spells CASSDRDRGQRGGRFF. As DNA, the CDR3 is TGTGCCAGCAGTGATCGCGACAGGGGTCAGCGGGGGGGCCGGTTCTTC.

This clonotype was recorded many times. CDR3 nucleotide sequence: TGCAGTGCTAGAGCAAGGTCCTGGGAGAATTCACCCCTCCACTTT. Encoded protein: CSARARSWENSPLHF. The chain combines TRBV20-1 with TRBJ1-6; D unresolved. There are 15 residues in the CDR3. Germline-derived CDR1 and CDR2 are DFQATT and SNEGSKA (reference sequence). V lost 1 base, J lost 7 bases, and 14 bases lay in between.

This clonotype has a handful of counts. The chain joins TRBV20-1 to TRBJ2-7; D is ambiguous. Germline V lookup: CDR1 DFQATT, CDR2 SNEGSKA (reference sequence). V was pared by 6 bases and J by 1 base, with 22 bases between. There are 16 residues in the CDR3. The CDR3 sequence: CSAPPLRTAGSYEQYF. CDR3 bases: TGCAGTGCACCTCCCCTTCGGACGGCCGGGTCCTACGAGCAGTACTTC.